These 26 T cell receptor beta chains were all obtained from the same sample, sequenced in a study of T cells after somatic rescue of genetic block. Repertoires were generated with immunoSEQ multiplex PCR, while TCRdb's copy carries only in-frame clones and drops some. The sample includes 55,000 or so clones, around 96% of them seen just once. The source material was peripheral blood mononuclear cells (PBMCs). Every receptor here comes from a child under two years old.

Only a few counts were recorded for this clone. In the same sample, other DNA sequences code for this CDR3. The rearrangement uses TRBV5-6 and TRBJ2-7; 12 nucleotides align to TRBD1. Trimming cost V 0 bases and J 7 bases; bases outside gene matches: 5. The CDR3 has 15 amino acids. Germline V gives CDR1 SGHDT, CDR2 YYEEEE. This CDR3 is CASSLGGTGGGEQYF. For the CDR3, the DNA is TGTGCCAGCAGCTTGGGTGGGACAGGGGGCGGGGAGCAGTACTTC.

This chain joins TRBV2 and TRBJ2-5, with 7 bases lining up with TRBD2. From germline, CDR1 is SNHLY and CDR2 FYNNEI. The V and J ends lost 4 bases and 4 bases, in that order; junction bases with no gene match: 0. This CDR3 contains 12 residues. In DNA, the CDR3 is TGTGCCAGCAGTGGACTAGCAGAGACCCAGTACTTC. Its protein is CASSGLAETQYF.

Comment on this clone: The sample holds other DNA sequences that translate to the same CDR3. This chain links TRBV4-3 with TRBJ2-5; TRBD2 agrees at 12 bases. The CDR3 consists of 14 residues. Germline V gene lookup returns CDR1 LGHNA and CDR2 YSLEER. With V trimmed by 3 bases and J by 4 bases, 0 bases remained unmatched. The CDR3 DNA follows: TGCGCCAGCAGCCAGGGACTAGCGGGAGAGACCCAGTACTTC. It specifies CASSQGLAGETQYF.

CDR3 sequence reads: CASSSWTGAPYGYTF. CDR3 bases: TGTGCCAGCAGTTCTTGGACAGGGGCTCCCTATGGCTACACCTTC. The chain links TRBV6-5 to TRBJ1-2; 9 nucleotides agree with TRBD1. With 4 bases clipped from V and 4 bases from J, the junction kept 7 bases outside the gene matches. Germline assignment: CDR1 MNHEY and CDR2 SVGAGI. This CDR3 has 15 residues.

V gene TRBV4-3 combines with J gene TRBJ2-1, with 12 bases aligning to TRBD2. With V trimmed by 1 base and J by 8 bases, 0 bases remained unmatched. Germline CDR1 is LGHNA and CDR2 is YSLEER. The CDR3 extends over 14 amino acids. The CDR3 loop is CASSQGLAGDEQFF. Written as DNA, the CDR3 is TGCGCCAGCAGCCAAGGACTAGCGGGAGATGAGCAGTTCTTC.

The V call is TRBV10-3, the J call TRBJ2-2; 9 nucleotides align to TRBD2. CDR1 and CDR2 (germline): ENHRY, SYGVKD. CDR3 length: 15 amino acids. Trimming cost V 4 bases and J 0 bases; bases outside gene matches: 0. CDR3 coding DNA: TGTGCCATCAGTGGGACTAGCGCGAACACCGGGGAGCTGTTTTTT. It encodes CAISGTSANTGELFF.

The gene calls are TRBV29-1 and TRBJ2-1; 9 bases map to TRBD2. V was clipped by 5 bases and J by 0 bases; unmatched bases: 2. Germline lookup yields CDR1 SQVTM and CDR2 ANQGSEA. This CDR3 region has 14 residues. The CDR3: CSVLAGSSYNEQFF. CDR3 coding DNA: TGCAGCGTTCTAGCGGGGAGCTCCTACAATGAGCAGTTCTTC.

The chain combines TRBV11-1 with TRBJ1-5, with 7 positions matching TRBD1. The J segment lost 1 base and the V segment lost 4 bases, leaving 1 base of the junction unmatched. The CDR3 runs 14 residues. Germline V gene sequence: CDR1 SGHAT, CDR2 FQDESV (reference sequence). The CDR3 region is CASSSQGSNQPQHF. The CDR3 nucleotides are TGTGCCAGCAGCTCACAGGGGAGCAATCAGCCCCAGCATTTT.

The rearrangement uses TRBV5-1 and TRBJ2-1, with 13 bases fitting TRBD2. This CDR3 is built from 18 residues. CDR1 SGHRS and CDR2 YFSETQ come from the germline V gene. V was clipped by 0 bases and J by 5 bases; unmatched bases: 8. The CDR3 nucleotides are TGCGCCAGCAGCTTGGAGCCCCCGGGACTAGCGGGAAACAATGAGCAGTTCTTC. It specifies CASSLEPPGLAGNNEQFF.

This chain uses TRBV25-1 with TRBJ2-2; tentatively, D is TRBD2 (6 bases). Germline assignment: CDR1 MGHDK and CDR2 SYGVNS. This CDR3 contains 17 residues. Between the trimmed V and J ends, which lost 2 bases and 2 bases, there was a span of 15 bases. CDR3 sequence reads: CASSEALIAVNTGELFF. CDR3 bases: TGTGCCAGCAGTGAAGCTTTAATAGCGGTTAACACCGGGGAGCTGTTTTTT.

The CDR3 loop is CASSGFMGKAKNIQYF. In DNA, the CDR3 is TGTGCCAGCAGTGGGTTTATGGGCAAAGCCAAAAACATTCAGTACTTC. J is TRBJ2-4 and V is TRBV2; no clear D. This CDR3 is built from 16 residues. CDR1 and CDR2 (germline): SNHLY, FYNNEI. Trimming removed 4 bases at V and 0 bases at J, with 13 bases between. The full variable domain, completed using reference TRBV2 and TRBJ2-4, is EPEVTQTPSHQVTQMGQEVILRCVPISNHLYFYWYRQILGQKVEFLVSFYNNEISEKSEIFDDQFSVERPDGSNFTLKIRSTKLEDSAMYFCASSGFMGKAKNIQYFGAGTRLSVL.

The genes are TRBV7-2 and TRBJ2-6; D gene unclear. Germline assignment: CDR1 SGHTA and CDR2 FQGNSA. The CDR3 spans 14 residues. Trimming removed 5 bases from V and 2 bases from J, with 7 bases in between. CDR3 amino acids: CASSLTPGANVLTF. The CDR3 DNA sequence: TGTGCCAGCAGCCTGACACCTGGGGCCAACGTCCTGACTTTC.

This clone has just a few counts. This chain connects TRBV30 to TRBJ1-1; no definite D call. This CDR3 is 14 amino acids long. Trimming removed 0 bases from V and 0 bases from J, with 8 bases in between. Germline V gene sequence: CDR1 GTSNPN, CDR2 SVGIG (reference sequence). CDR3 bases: TGTGCCTGGAGTGTACCGGCCATGAACACTGAAGCTTTCTTT. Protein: CAWSVPAMNTEAFF.

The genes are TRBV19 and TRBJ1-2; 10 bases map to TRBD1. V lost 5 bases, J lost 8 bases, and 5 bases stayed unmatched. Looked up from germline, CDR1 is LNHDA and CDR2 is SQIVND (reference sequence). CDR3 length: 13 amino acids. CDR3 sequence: CASSSGTGDGYTF. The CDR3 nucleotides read TGTGCCAGTAGTTCCGGGACAGGGGACGGCTACACCTTC.

In nucleotides, the CDR3 is TGTGCCAGCAGTTTTCAGGGGGCGGAGACCCAGTACTTC. It is translated as CASSFQGAETQYF. The gene calls are TRBV28 and TRBJ2-5, with 8 bases identical to TRBD1. The CDR3 loop spans 13 amino acids. The V segment lost 3 bases and the J segment 5 bases; nucleotides outside the gene matches: 2. The germline CDR1 and CDR2 sequences are MDHEN and SYDVKM.

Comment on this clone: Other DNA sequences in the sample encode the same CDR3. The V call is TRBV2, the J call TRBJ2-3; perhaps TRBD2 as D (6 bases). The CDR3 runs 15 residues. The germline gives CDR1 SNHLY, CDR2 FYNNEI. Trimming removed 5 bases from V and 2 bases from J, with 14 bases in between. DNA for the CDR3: TGTGCCAGCAGTCGCCTAGCGACCTACACAGATACGCAGTATTTT. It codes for CASSRLATYTDTQYF.

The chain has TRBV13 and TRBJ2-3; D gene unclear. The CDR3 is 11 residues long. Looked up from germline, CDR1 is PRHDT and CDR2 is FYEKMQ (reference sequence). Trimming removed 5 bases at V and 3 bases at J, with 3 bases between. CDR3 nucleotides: TGTGCCAGCAGCCAGACAGATACGCAGTATTTT. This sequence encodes CASSQTDTQYF.

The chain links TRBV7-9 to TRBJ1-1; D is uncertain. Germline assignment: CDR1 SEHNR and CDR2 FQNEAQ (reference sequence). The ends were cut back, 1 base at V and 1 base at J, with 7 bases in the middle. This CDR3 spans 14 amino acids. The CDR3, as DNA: TGTGCCAGCAGCTTAGAAGCGGGGAACACTGAAGCTTTCTTT. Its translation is CASSLEAGNTEAFF.

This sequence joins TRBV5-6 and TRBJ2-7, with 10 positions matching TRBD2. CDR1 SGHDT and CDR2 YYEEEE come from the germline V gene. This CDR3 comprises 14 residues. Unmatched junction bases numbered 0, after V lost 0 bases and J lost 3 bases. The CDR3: CASSLGTSGYEQYF. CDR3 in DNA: TGTGCCAGCAGCTTGGGGACTAGCGGCTACGAGCAGTACTTC. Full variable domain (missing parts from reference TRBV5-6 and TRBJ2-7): DAGVTQSPTHLIKTRGQQVTLRCSPKSGHDTVSWYQQALGQGPQFIFQYYEEEERQRGNFPDRFSGHQFPNYSSELNVNALLLGDSALYLCASSLGTSGYEQYFGPGTRLTVT.

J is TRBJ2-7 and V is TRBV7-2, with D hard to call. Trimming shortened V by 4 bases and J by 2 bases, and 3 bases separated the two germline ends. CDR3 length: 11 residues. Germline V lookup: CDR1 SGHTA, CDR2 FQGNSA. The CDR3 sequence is CASSYTYEQYF. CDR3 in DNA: TGTGCCAGCAGCTACACCTACGAGCAGTACTTC.

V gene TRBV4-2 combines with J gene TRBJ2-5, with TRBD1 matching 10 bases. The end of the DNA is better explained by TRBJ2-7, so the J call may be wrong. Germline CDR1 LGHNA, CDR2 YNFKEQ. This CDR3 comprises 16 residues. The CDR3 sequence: CASSQAPGQGRYEQYF. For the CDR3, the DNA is TGTGCCAGCAGCCAAGCCCCGGGACAGGGGAGGTACGAGCAGTACTTC.

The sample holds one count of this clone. The CDR3 protein is CASSPRTSGIYNEQFF. CDR3 in DNA: TGTGCCAGCAGCCCCAGGACTAGCGGGATCTACAATGAGCAGTTCTTC. The gene calls are TRBV9 and TRBJ2-1, with TRBD2 identical over 12 bases. Germline V CDR1 and CDR2: SGDLS, YYNGEE. This CDR3 comprises 16 residues. V was pared by 4 bases and J by 3 bases, with 5 bases of the junction left unmatched.

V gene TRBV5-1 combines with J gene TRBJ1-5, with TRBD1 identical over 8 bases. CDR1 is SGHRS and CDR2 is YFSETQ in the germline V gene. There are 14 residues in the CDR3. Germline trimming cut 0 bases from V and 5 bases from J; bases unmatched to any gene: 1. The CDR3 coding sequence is TGCGCCAGCAGCTTGGCAGGGGGCGATCAGCCCCAGCATTTT. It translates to CASSLAGGDQPQHF.

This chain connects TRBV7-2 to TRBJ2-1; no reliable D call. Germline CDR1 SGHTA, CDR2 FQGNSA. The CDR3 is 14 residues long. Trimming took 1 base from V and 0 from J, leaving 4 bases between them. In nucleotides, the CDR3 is TGTGCCAGCAGCTTAGGCCCCTCCTACAATGAGCAGTTCTTC. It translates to CASSLGPSYNEQFF.

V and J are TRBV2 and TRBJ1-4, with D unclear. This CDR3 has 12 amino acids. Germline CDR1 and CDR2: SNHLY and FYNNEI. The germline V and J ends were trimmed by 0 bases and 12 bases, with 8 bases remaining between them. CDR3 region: CASSEANGQLFF. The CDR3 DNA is TGTGCCAGCAGTGAAGCGAACGGGCAACTGTTTTTT.

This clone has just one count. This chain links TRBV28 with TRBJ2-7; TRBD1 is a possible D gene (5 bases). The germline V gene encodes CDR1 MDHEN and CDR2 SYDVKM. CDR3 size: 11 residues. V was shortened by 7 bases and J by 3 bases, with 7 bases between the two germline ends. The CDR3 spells CASTQGYEQYF. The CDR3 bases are TGTGCCAGCACCCAGGGCTACGAGCAGTACTTC.